The source of this T cell receptor (beta chain) is a study of identical twins (dated by TCRdb to about 2016). Regarding the research as a whole: TCR alpha and beta repertoires from monozygotic twins, unrelated adults of various ages and cord blood were deep-sequenced to test whether fetal clonotypes persist. Replicate twin experiments were performed at different times using different library preparation protocols to rule out contamination.

Library preparation employed 5' RACE. Sequencer: Illumina HiSeq 2000. Template switching introduced a universal primer binding site; the final cDNA contained a unique molecular identifier, enabling accurate counting of TCR cDNA molecules. Specific primers in the conserved constant-segment region were used to synthesize first-strand cDNA for the TCR alpha and beta chains. To control for contamination, every cDNA library was double barcoded, receiving both a SMART-Mk sample barcode and Illumina barcodes. TruSeq adapter sequences and Illumina sample barcodes were added in two successive PCR steps. The Illumina HiSeq platform was used with custom primers to sequence TCR alpha and beta cDNA libraries. Processing in the source paper ran as follows. Raw reads were processed with MiGEC to extract unique molecular identifiers, and MiXCR was used to determine CDR3 positions. For each individual, recombination models were inferred using an EM algorithm with the repgenHMM and IGoR tools. Shared clonotype analysis was performed with the tcR package in R, normalizing sharing by the product of cloneset sizes. To study raw recombination without the effects of thymic and clonal selection, out-of-frame nonproductive sequences were analyzed. The public reads were reprocessed in TCRdb via fastp at Q25 and MiXCR, keeping in-frame beta chains. Rows merge per CDR3 protein into single entries with the most common DNA and genes. The V and J calls come from TCRdb's annotation, not from the publication. The sample has 520,000 or so distinct CDR3 sequences on record, 22% of them singletons. The ten largest make up around 0.91% of the sample.

Comment on this clonotype: No antigen is known for it. No base qualities exist here, and no much larger clone lies one base off it.

Overall results and qualifications from the work: Conclusions relied on cross-sectional statistical analysis, since the same donors could not be followed over many years. A weaker excess of twin sharing was found in beta out-of-frame sequences because the signal-to-noise ratio was lowered by fewer shared sequences. Out-of-frame TCR alpha sharing in monozygotic twins was systematically underestimated by recombination models, whereas sharing between unrelated individuals was in agreement with the recombination models. Fewer insertions were carried by abundant cord blood beta clonotypes; a weaker similar trend was observed in young adult naive repertoires, while no such trend was observed in memory repertoires. Compared with coincidental sharing between unrelated individuals, out-of-frame TCR alpha sequences shared between twins had an excess of sequences with low generation probability. Zero-insertion analyses could be partly confounded by invariant T cells such as MAIT and iNKT, though diverse VJ usage argued against such confounding for most clonotypes.

Every donor was a healthy Caucasian. The twin cohort comprised three pairs of female monozygotic twins, all aged roughly 18 to 30 years. Positive isolation kits from Invitrogen were used to isolate the CD4+ and CD8+ T cell populations. Here V drops 4 bases and J drops 7 bases, and the junction holds 14 bases not matched to any gene. There are 19 amino acids in the CDR3, from cysteine to phenylalanine inclusive. The read is trimmed to its CDR3 DNA, 57 bases read in frame from base 1. Per the germline V gene, MNHNS is the CDR1 and SASEGT is the CDR2. This sample also belongs to another study, concerning T cells expressing NK-cell markers. The second investigation adds: In sorted CD3+CD56+NKG2C+, CD3+CD56+NKG2C- and CD3+CD56-NKG2C+ T-cell subsets from several donors, TCR beta-chain repertoires were profiled. Seven of the eight sequenced donors were HCMV-seropositive and one was HCMV-seronegative. To restrict sorting to alphabetaTCR-expressing T cells, an anti-gammadeltaTCR antibody was added in several experiments. For six donors, the dominant CD3+CD56+NKG2C+ clonotypes were among the top 10 CD8+ clonotypes and accounted for about 1.0-7.0% of CD8+ T cells. Those dominant clonotypes were again the most abundant among CD3+CD56-NKG2C+ cells in a handful of donors, at about 28.3-60.1%. Whether the expanded NKG2C-expressing T cell clones were specific for HCMV antigens remained unclear. The study sequenced eight donors, all healthy volunteers chosen at random: three men and five women. A commercial ELISA kit detecting HCMV-specific IgG in serum was used to determine HCMV serostatus. MIGEC handled demultiplexing of the reads and grouping by UMI, while MiTCR was used to assemble and quantify clonotypes. To remove erroneous sequences, TCR cDNA sequences were retained only when supported by two or more reads. Downstream repertoire analysis used the tcR package, and clonotypes were matched across fractions by CDR3 nucleotide sequence plus V segment. VDJmatch was used to annotate antigen specificity against VDJdb, with one amino acid substitution in CDR3 allowed.

The receptor's source is a woman under 30 in good health. The V and J genes are TRBV6-1 and TRBJ2-1; the junction holds 15 bases that match TRBD2. Sequencing input: CD4+ T cells sorted from blood. The DNA reads as follows: TGTGCCAGCAGTGCCCCCGACAGGACTAGCGGGAGGGCCCTAAATGAGCAGTTCTTC. Its protein is CASSAPDRTSGRALNEQFF.